The 27 T cell receptor beta chains presented below share a single source sample, sequenced in a study of blood T cell repertoires in COVID-19. Generated by immunoSEQ multiplex PCR, the TCRdb table keeps only in-frame clones and is missing some. The sample holds around 80,000 clones, more than 65% seen once. Sequenced material: peripheral blood. The receptors were gathered from an elderly man with acute or convalescent COVID-19.

The chain uses TRBV19 and TRBJ1-2, with D possibly TRBD1 on 6 matching bases. The CDR3 runs to 16 residues. The V end lost 7 bases, the J end lost 4 bases, and 22 bases lay between the germline ends. Germline V gene data show CDR1 as LNHDA and CDR2 as SQIVND (reference sequence). Written as DNA, the CDR3 is TGTGCCAGTAACCCCTCCGAGCAGGGGCTGGGCTATGGCTACACCTTC. Residues: CASNPSEQGLGYGYTF.

This chain uses TRBV7-9 with TRBJ1-1; 8 positions agree with TRBD1. With V trimmed by 1 base and J by 6 bases, 7 bases remained unmatched. CDR1 is SEHNR and CDR2 is FQNEAQ in the germline V gene (reference sequence). CDR3 length: 15 amino acids. Written as DNA, the CDR3 is TGTGCCAGCAGCTTAGGACAGGGGATTGGTGCTGAAGCTTTCTTT. It specifies CASSLGQGIGAEAFF.

The genes are TRBV19 and TRBJ1-4, with a possible D match to TRBD1 (5 bases). Germline CDR1 and CDR2: LNHDA and SQIVND (reference sequence). Trimming pared 9 bases from V and 0 bases from J, leaving 11 bases between. The CDR3 sequence is 14 residues long. The CDR3 DNA follows: TGTGCCAGCCGACAGTTTGCAACTAATGAAAAACTGTTTTTT. This sequence encodes CASRQFATNEKLFF.

The V and J genes are TRBV9 and TRBJ1-1; D not resolved. CDR3 length equals 14 residues. The V gene's germline CDR1 is SGDLS and CDR2 YYNGEE. V shed 0 bases and J shed 0 bases, with 6 bases lying between them. The DNA for the CDR3 is TGTGCCAGCAGCGTAGGGCAGTTGAACACTGAAGCTTTCTTT. Protein: CASSVGQLNTEAFF.

The rearrangement joins TRBV7-8 to TRBJ2-5, with 16 bases fitting TRBD2. J lost 9 bases, V lost 5 bases, and 3 bases had no gene match. The CDR3 extends over 14 amino acids. CDR1 SGHVS and CDR2 FQNEAQ come from the germline V gene. CDR3 coding DNA: TGTGCCAGCAGCCCCGGGACTAGCGGGGGGGCCCAGTACTTC. Amino acids: CASSPGTSGGAQYF.

The V call is TRBV29-1, the J call TRBJ1-1; a possible D gene is TRBD1 (6 bases). Germline V lookup: CDR1 SQVTM, CDR2 ANQGSEA. CDR3 length equals 11 residues. V was clipped by 5 bases and J by 7 bases, with 11 bases between them. The CDR3 bases are TGCAGCGTTTCCCGAGGGGGTGAAGCTTTCTTT. It encodes CSVSRGGEAFF.

The V call is TRBV5-1, the J call TRBJ2-7; 9 bases line up with TRBD1. V shed 3 bases, J shed 0 bases, and the junction held 10 bases outside the gene matches. The CDR3 sequence is 17 residues long. The germline gives CDR1 SGHRS, CDR2 YFSETQ. The CDR3 spells CASSSAGTGFGSYEQYF. Here the CDR3 DNA reads TGCGCCAGCAGCTCAGCCGGGACAGGGTTCGGCTCCTACGAGCAGTACTTC. Combining the CDR3 with reference TRBV5-1 and TRBJ2-7 gives the whole variable domain KAGVTQTPRYLIKTRGQQVTLSCSPISGHRSVSWYQQTPGQGLQFLFEYFSETQRNKGNFPGRFSGRQFSNSRSEMNVSTLELGDSALYLCASSSAGTGFGSYEQYFGPGTRLTVT.

V and J are TRBV6-4 and TRBJ1-1, with D possibly matching TRBD1 (5 bases). Looked up from germline, CDR1 is MRHNA and CDR2 is SNTAGT. Trimming stripped 5 bases from V and 1 base from J, with 8 bases between. This CDR3 is 13 amino acids long. The CDR3 protein is CASSFDRNTEAFF. The CDR3 DNA sequence: TGTGCCAGCAGTTTCGACAGGAACACTGAAGCTTTCTTT.

The V gene is TRBV2, the J gene TRBJ2-7; TRBD1 matches 9 bases. The ends lost 5 bases at V and 5 bases at J; junction bases unmatched: 4. The V gene's germline CDR1 is SNHLY and CDR2 FYNNEI. This CDR3 is built from 13 residues. The CDR3, as DNA: TGTGCCAGCAGTCTGGACAGGGGAGACGAGCAGTACTTC. This translates into CASSLDRGDEQYF.

V is TRBV4-2 and J is TRBJ1-6; 9 nucleotides agree with TRBD1. This CDR3 has 17 amino acids. V lost 4 bases and J lost 7; bases outside the gene matches: 11. Germline values: CDR1 LGHNA, CDR2 YNFKEQ. CDR3 region: CASSPRLLGQGNSPLHF. CDR3 nucleotides: TGTGCCAGCAGCCCCCGATTATTGGGACAGGGAAATTCACCCCTCCACTTT.

CDR3 DNA sequence: TGTGCCAGCAGCTTAGCTTCTTATCAGCCCCAGCATTTT. Protein product: CASSLASYQPQHF. V and J are TRBV7-2 and TRBJ1-5; D ambiguous. With 0 bases removed from V and 5 bases from J, the gap between germline ends came to 5 bases. Germline V gene lookup returns CDR1 SGHTA and CDR2 FQGNSA. The CDR3 has 13 amino acids.

The chain combines TRBV5-4 with TRBJ1-5, with no clear D. CDR3 length: 14 amino acids. Per germline, CDR1 SGHNT and CDR2 YYREEE (reference sequence). The V gene lost 1 base and the J gene lost 3 bases, with 8 bases spanning the gap. CDR3 amino acids: CASSLWAVNQPQHF. The CDR3, as DNA: TGTGCCAGCAGCTTGTGGGCAGTCAATCAGCCCCAGCATTTT.

The chain links TRBV24-1 to TRBJ2-5; 15 bases map to TRBD2. The CDR3 has 17 residues. Germline V gene sequence: CDR1 KGHDR, CDR2 SFDVKD. J lost 5 bases, V lost 7 bases, and 10 bases had no gene match. CDR3 sequence: CATSRTSGGGVSETQYF. In DNA form, the CDR3 reads TGTGCCACCAGCCGGACTAGCGGGGGGGGCGTGTCGGAGACCCAGTACTTC.

The rearrangement joins TRBV11-2 to TRBJ2-7, with 8 bases fitting TRBD1. Trimming took 5 bases from V and 6 from J; bases not matched to a gene: 9. CDR1 and CDR2 (germline): SGHAT, FQNNGV. This CDR3 spans 14 amino acids. The CDR3 DNA is TGTGCCAGCAGCAGAGGACAGGGTCGAGGCGAGCAGTACTTC. Encoded protein: CASSRGQGRGEQYF.

V usage is TRBV5-4 and J usage is TRBJ2-2; D possibly corresponds to TRBD1 (5 bases). Germline V gene lookup returns CDR1 SGHNT and CDR2 YYREEE (reference sequence). Trimming removed 3 bases from V and 0 bases from J, with 9 bases in between. This CDR3 is 15 amino acids long. CDR3 sequence: CASSSQGANTGELFF. CDR3 bases: TGTGCCAGCAGCTCGCAGGGTGCGAACACCGGGGAGCTGTTTTTT. The full variable domain, with the rest looked up from reference TRBV5-4 and TRBJ2-2, is ETGVTQSPTHLIKTRGQQVTLRCSSQSGHNTVSWYQQALGQGPQFIFQYYREEENGRGNFPPRFSGLQFPNYSSELNVNALELDDSALYLCASSSQGANTGELFFGEGSRLTVL.

This chain uses TRBV10-2 with TRBJ2-5; weak D call: TRBD2 (6 bases). The V end was cut by 8 bases, the J end by 1 base, with 8 bases between. Germline V CDR1 and CDR2: WSHSY, SAAADI. The CDR3 spans 12 residues. CDR3 sequence: CASVGSQETQYF. The CDR3 DNA is TGCGCCAGCGTCGGGAGCCAAGAGACCCAGTACTTC.

The count of this clone is one. The V call is TRBV10-3, the J call TRBJ1-2, with D unclear. Trimming took 2 bases from V and 8 from J, leaving 12 bases between them. The CDR3 has 13 residues. The germline CDR1 and CDR2 sequences are ENHRY and SYGVKD. CDR3 nucleotides: TGTGCCATCAGTGAGCGGGTTTCGGAAGGCTACACCTTC. This translates into CAISERVSEGYTF.

Worth noting for this clone: One junction end does not reproduce the germline sequence, and a read error may be involved. V and J are TRBV19 and TRBJ2-1; TRBD2 matches at 9 bases. The CDR3 is made up of 15 amino acids. Per the germline V gene, CDR1 is LNHDA and CDR2 is SQIVND (reference sequence). The CDR3 is CASSIGAGGYNEQFF. CDR3 DNA: TGTGCCAGTAGCATAGGCGCGGGGGGGTACAATGAGCAGTTCTTC.

The V and J genes are TRBV19 and TRBJ1-2, with 11 bases that match TRBD1. Germline V gene lookup returns CDR1 LNHDA and CDR2 SQIVND (reference sequence). With V trimmed by 3 bases and J by 7 bases, 7 bases remained unmatched. The CDR3 is 15 amino acids. The CDR3: CASSMGTGGLTGYTF. The CDR3 DNA reads as TGTGCCAGTAGTATGGGGACAGGGGGTTTGACTGGCTACACCTTC.

The chain combines TRBV5-1 with TRBJ2-1, with 8 bases matching TRBD2. With V trimmed by 1 base and J by 7 bases, 7 bases remained unmatched. This CDR3 is 15 amino acids long. Germline assignment: CDR1 SGHRS and CDR2 YFSETQ. This chain's CDR3 is CASSLQAGVSNEQFF. In nucleotides, the CDR3 is TGCGCCAGCAGCTTGCAAGCGGGGGTTTCGAATGAGCAGTTCTTC.

This clone was seen more than once but under ten times. V is TRBV19 and J is TRBJ1-2; D possibly corresponds to TRBD1 (5 bases). CDR1 is LNHDA, CDR2 SQIVND, per germline (reference sequence). CDR3 size: 17 residues. V lost 5 bases and J 2 bases, leaving 21 bases between the germline ends. The CDR3 protein is CASSPISSLRGNYGYTF. CDR3 nucleotides: TGTGCCAGTAGTCCCATTAGTTCGCTGCGGGGGAACTATGGCTACACCTTC.

The chain carries TRBV15 and TRBJ2-1; 7 positions agree with TRBD2. The V gene end was trimmed by 1 base and the J gene end by 8 bases; junction bases not matched to a gene: 17. Germline CDR1 reads LNHNV; CDR2 reads YYDKDF (reference sequence). The CDR3 covers 18 residues. The CDR3 region has the DNA TGTGCCACCAGCAGAGGCCCTAGGAAAGCGGGGCCGCGGGATGAGCAGTTCTTC. It is translated as CATSRGPRKAGPRDEQFF.

This clone was picked up one time. The chain employs TRBV6-5 and TRBJ1-1, with D possibly being TRBD1 (5 bases). CDR3 length: 14 amino acids. Germline CDR1 reads MNHEY; CDR2 reads SVGAGI. V lost 5 bases and J 0 bases, leaving 10 bases between the germline ends. CDR3 DNA sequence: TGTGCCAGCAGTCGACAGAGCATGAACACTGAAGCTTTCTTT. It yields the protein CASSRQSMNTEAFF.

The chain joins TRBV24-1 to TRBJ2-3; possible D gene TRBD1, 5 bases. Germline V lookup: CDR1 KGHDR, CDR2 SFDVKD. The length of the CDR3 is 14 residues. Between the trimmed V and J ends, which lost 5 bases and 2 bases, there was a span of 10 bases. Here the CDR3 DNA reads TGTGCCACCAGTGGGGGCCGCGCCACAGATACGCAGTATTTT. This sequence encodes CATSGGRATDTQYF.

The chain carries TRBV29-1 and TRBJ1-2, with D possibly being TRBD1 (5 bases). This CDR3 has 15 amino acids. Germline V lookup: CDR1 SQVTM, CDR2 ANQGSEA. V shed 2 bases and J shed 8 bases, with 21 bases lying between them. The CDR3 region is CSVENVGGLIVGYTF. The CDR3 DNA is TGCAGCGTTGAAAACGTCGGGGGGTTAATTGTCGGCTACACCTTC.

V usage is TRBV7-9 and J usage is TRBJ2-2; D is ambiguous. Germline V CDR1 and CDR2: SEHNR, FQNEAQ (reference sequence). CDR3 length: 15 amino acids. The germline V and J ends were trimmed by 1 base and 1 base, with 7 bases remaining between them. CDR3 loop: CASSLGRGNTGELFF. The CDR3 nucleotides are TGTGCCAGCAGCTTAGGTCGCGGGAACACCGGGGAGCTGTTTTTT.

This chain uses TRBV19 with TRBJ1-4, with D perhaps TRBD1 (6 bases). The CDR3 runs 17 residues. V dropped 6 bases and J dropped 0 bases, with 17 bases sitting between them. Germline CDR1 and CDR2: LNHDA and SQIVND (reference sequence). The CDR3: CASSGGQFVATNEKLFF. CDR3 coding DNA: TGTGCCAGTAGCGGGGGGCAGTTCGTCGCAACTAATGAAAAACTGTTTTTT.